This section outlines one T cell receptor (beta chain) sequence together with its context. Unique molecular identifiers were incorporated when the TCRbeta library was constructed. TCRdb reanalysed the PCR reads using MiXCR and keeps one entry per CDR3 protein. Found here are 500,000 to 750,000 distinct CDR3 sequences, around 27% of them singletons; the top ten hold under 45%. The data originate from a study of T-cell reconstitution after alpha-beta-depleted transplantation in children. The germline V and J ends were trimmed by 3 bases and 10 bases, with 12 bases remaining between them. Germline loops: CDR1 MNHEY, CDR2 SMNVEV (reference sequence). The CDR3 spans 12 residues.

This TCR was recovered from a boy under three years old with Wiskott-Aldrich syndrome, due to receive a stem cell transplant. The V gene is TRBV27, the J gene TRBJ1-2; a possible D gene is TRBD1 (5 bases). The sample in question was PBMCs, obtained before TCRalphabeta/CD19-depleted stem cell transplant. The CDR3 nucleotides are TGTGCCAGCAGTTTCCTCGACAGCCCCTACACCTTC. Encoded protein: CASSFLDSPYTF.